These T cell receptor beta chains were read from a single sample in a study of blood T cells in healthy people across ages. Each CDR3 protein is one row after TCRdb ran MiXCR on the 5' RACE reads. The sample holds about a million distinct CDR3 sequences, around two fifths seen once. The sequenced material came from blood. The source of these receptors is a man aged 18 to 35 in good health. CDR3s include the opening cysteine and the closing phenylalanine or tryptophan. D genes are given only for firm matches. Some rows have no size entry. The others give once, few or many, or a class for an expanded clone.

>few|TRBD1|TRBV29-1|14
CSVTPGQNTDTQYF
>few|-|TRBV5-1|13
CASSIDSQKTQYF
>-|-|TRBV20-1|13
CSASPSRANEQFF
>few|-|TRBV9|14
CASSVPALQETQYF
>-|-|TRBV14|15
CASSHINEYTGELFF
>many|-|TRBV15|16
CATSRDRGQNTDTQYF
>few|TRBD1|TRBV9|18
CASSVAVTGDFTDYGYTF
>-|-|TRBV12-3/TRBV12-4|14
CASGGGVMNTEAFF
>-|TRBD1|TRBV11-2|18
CASSFPTRDRDSTDTQYF
>few|-|TRBV2|14
CASSEAWGNQPQHF
>-|-|TRBV10-3|15
CAISGLNIGGTEAFF
>-|TRBD2|TRBV6-1|15
CASSEPGLSTDTQYF
>-|TRBD1|TRBV5-1|17
CASSLGTGVIRDTEAFF
>few|-|TRBV29-1|13
CSVPDWIQETQYF
>many|TRBD1|TRBV4-2|16
CASSLLGGTGDTEAFF
>few|TRBD2|TRBV20-1|15
CSASGLAGSYNEQFF
>-|-|TRBV20-1|13
CSAKSPSGNEQFF
>-|TRBD1|TRBV20-1|13
CSASGQGQETQYF
>few|TRBD1|TRBV7-9|14
CASSNQGAYDTQYF
>few|-|TRBV4-1|14
CASSQEGLSYEQYF
>-|-|TRBV18|14
CASSPRDTRGELFF
>-|TRBD2|TRBV28|16
CASSSLTSGGNNEQFF
>-|-|TRBV7-3|16
CASSLQGTSYYNEQFF
>-|-|TRBV7-9|16
CASSLTARGSNQPQHF
>few|-|TRBV29-1|13
CSVRGVGNQPQHF
>few|-|TRBV20-1|12
CSARVLRGEAFF
>few|TRBD1|TRBV7-9|17
CASRKEGWDRSSYEQYF
>few|-|TRBV19|15
CASSLAGRANYGYTF